This T cell receptor beta chain was identified in a study of OX40 agonist ivuxolimab in advanced cancers. CDR1 and CDR2 (germline): MDHEN, SYDVKM. This CDR3 spans 15 amino acids. After removal of 5 bases from V and 5 bases from J, the junction contained 11 bases not matched to a gene. This clone was seen many times. The sample contains more than one DNA sequence encoding this CDR3. Data came from immunoSEQ multiplex PCR; TCRdb stores just in-frame clones and leaves some out. This table holds about 88,000 clones, approximately 90% found once. The rearrangement uses TRBV28 and TRBJ2-7, with 8 bases that match TRBD1. This clonotype was sampled from an adult with an advanced solid tumor such as melanoma, head and neck, liver or kidney cancer. Here the sequenced sample was CD4+ or CD8+ T cells sorted from blood, taken in a trial of the OX40 agonist ivuxolimab. CDR3 nucleotide sequence: TGTGCCAGCAGTCGCCCAGGACAGGGTCAGAACGAGCAGTACTTC. Encoded protein: CASSRPGQGQNEQYF.